Shown below are 9 T cell receptor beta chains from a single sample sequenced in a study of T-cell memory formation after mild COVID-19. MiXCR, applied by TCRdb to the 5' RACE reads, yields one record per CDR3 protein. The table lists about 560,000 distinct CDR3 sequences, about 20% of them singletons. Sample: PBMCs or a T cell subset sorted from them (not recorded which). These receptors were collected from an adult woman who had mild COVID-19 (a few samples of this study predate the infection). Cell type and time point are not known.

The chain carries TRBV20-1 and TRBJ1-5; D gene ambiguous. CDR1 and CDR2 from the germline V gene are DFQATT and SNEGSKA (reference sequence). The ends were cut back, 3 bases at V and 9 bases at J, with 9 bases in the middle. The CDR3 loop spans 11 amino acids. In DNA, the CDR3 is TGCAGTGCTAGCGACGGTCCGCCCCAGCATTTT. It translates to CSASDGPPQHF.

The chain couples TRBV7-3 to TRBJ2-1; D may match TRBD1 or TRBD2 (5 bases each). The CDR3 length is 16 residues. Germline V gene data show CDR1 as SGHTA and CDR2 as FQGTGA. Trimming removed 1 base from V and 5 bases from J, with 15 bases in between. CDR3 residues: CASSLIGWDANNEQFF. The DNA for the CDR3 is TGTGCCAGCAGCTTAATCGGCTGGGACGCGAACAATGAGCAGTTCTTC.

The chain employs TRBV4-1 and TRBJ1-1, with D tentatively TRBD1 (6 bases). Trimming stripped 0 bases from V and 7 bases from J, with 15 bases between. Germline V CDR1 and CDR2: MGHRA, YSYEKL. The CDR3 covers 15 residues. The CDR3 loop reads CASSQELQGGSEAFF. The CDR3 nucleotides are TGCGCCAGCAGCCAAGAACTACAGGGCGGCAGTGAAGCTTTCTTT.

A few counts support this clonotype. The chain employs TRBV7-9 and TRBJ1-1; D remains ambiguous. CDR1 and CDR2 from the germline V gene are SEHNR and FQNEAQ (reference sequence). The ends were cut back, 1 base at V and 1 base at J, with 10 bases in the middle. The CDR3 is 15 residues long. CDR3 nucleotides: TGTGCCAGCAGCTTAGTCCCGGGAAGGAACACTGAAGCTTTCTTT. Protein sequence: CASSLVPGRNTEAFF.

V gene TRBV15 combines with J gene TRBJ2-7; TRBD2 matches 9 bases. Trimming removed 0 bases from V and 7 bases from J; junction bases left unmatched: 7. Germline assignment: CDR1 LNHNV and CDR2 YYDKDF (reference sequence). The CDR3 is 15 amino acids. CDR3 loop: CATSRDRLAGYEQYF. The CDR3, as DNA: TGTGCCACCAGCAGAGATCGGCTAGCGGGGTATGAGCAGTACTTC.

The CDR3, as DNA: TGTGCCACCAGTGATTCCCCCACCGGGGAGCTGTTTTTT. As protein: CATSDSPTGELFF. The chain carries TRBV24-1 and TRBJ2-2; D gene ambiguous. The V gene lost 2 bases and the J gene lost 4 bases, with 4 bases spanning the gap. Germline assignment: CDR1 KGHDR and CDR2 SFDVKD. This CDR3 is 13 amino acids long.

This clonotype was seen a handful of times. The rearrangement links TRBV20-1 to TRBJ2-7; 13 bases match TRBD2. J was trimmed by 4 bases and V by 2 bases; bases with no gene match: 8. This CDR3 has 16 residues. CDR1 and CDR2 (germline): DFQATT, SNEGSKA (reference sequence). CDR3 residues: CSARKGLAGVGYEQYF. CDR3 nucleotides: TGCAGTGCTAGAAAAGGACTAGCGGGAGTGGGGTACGAGCAGTACTTC.

The gene calls are TRBV4-3 and TRBJ2-7; 9 bases are shared with TRBD1. Germline CDR1 is LGHNA and CDR2 is YSLEER. V lost 1 base, J lost 6 bases, and 13 bases stayed unmatched. The CDR3 runs 17 residues. The DNA of the CDR3 is TGCGCCAGCAGCCAAGTTTTGACAGGGGGAAGAGGCTCCGAGCAGTACTTC. It specifies CASSQVLTGGRGSEQYF.

This clonotype was seen only once. The chain carries TRBV27 and TRBJ2-5; the D is unclear. V was clipped by 2 bases and J by 4 bases, with 14 bases between them. The V gene's germline CDR1 is MNHEY and CDR2 SMNVEV (reference sequence). CDR3 size: 15 residues. The CDR3 region is CASSLGVGVGETQYF. The CDR3 bases are TGTGCCAGCAGTTTAGGGGTAGGCGTAGGAGAGACCCAGTACTTC.